This T cell receptor beta chain was documented in a study of human T cells and chemical hapten exposure. TCRdb re-called the 5' RACE reads with MiXCR, one entry per CDR3 protein. The sample holds approximately 150,000 distinct CDR3 sequences, around 4% seen once. The CDR3 extends over 13 amino acids. V lost 4 bases, J lost 1 base, and 8 bases lay in between. Germline loops: CDR1 SGHRS, CDR2 YFSETQ. Total RNA extraction was carried out from unfractionated whole blood. There are many counts of this clonotype. The TCR originated in a female donor in good health. The V and J genes are TRBV5-1 and TRBJ2-5; D call uncertain. CDR3 DNA sequence: TGCGCCAGCAGCGCGGACGGCCAAGAGACCCAGTACTTC. This codes for CASSADGQETQYF.